This TCR beta chain was profiled in a study of T cell responses to AZD1222 COVID-19 vaccine. V dropped 5 bases and J dropped 9 bases, with 14 bases sitting between them. Germline CDR1 SGHTA, CDR2 FQGNSA. The CDR3 extends over 13 amino acids. Measured with immunoSEQ multiplex PCR; TCRdb has only the in-frame clones, and not every one. This repertoire shows roughly 150,000 clones, about 87% found once; its top ten account for roughly 9.7%. This receptor was taken from an adult who received the AZD1222 COVID-19 vaccine. The sample here was peripheral blood, taken 28 days after the second AZD1222 dose. The V call is TRBV7-2, the J call TRBJ2-1, with D unclear. Written as DNA, the CDR3 is TGTGCCAGCAGCCACGGACCCCTGGGTGAGCAGTTCTTC. Encoded protein: CASSHGPLGEQFF.